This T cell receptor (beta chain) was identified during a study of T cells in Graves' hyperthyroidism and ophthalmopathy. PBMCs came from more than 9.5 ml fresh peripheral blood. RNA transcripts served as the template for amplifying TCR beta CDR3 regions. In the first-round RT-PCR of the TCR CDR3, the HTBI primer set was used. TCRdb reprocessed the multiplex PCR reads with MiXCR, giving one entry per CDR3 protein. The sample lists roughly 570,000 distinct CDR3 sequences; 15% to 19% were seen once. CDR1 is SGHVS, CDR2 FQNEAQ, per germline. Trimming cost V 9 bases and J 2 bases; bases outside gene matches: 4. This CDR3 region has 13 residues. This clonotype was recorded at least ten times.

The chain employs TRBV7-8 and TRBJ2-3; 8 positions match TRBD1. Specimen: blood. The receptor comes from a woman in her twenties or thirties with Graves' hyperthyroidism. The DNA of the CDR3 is TGTGCCAGTCGGACAGGGTACACAGATACGCAGTATTTT. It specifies CASRTGYTDTQYF.